One and the same sample provided the 26 T cell receptor beta chains below, sequenced in a study of a mutant IDH1 vaccine in newly diagnosed glioma. The method was immunoSEQ multiplex PCR; TCRdb's version includes in-frame clones alone and lacks a portion of them. The table includes tens of thousands of clones, approximately 79% detected once. Described time point: baseline, week 1 (first vaccination visit). Treatment given: pre-vaccination baseline after standard-of-care therapy. Sequencing used PBMCs, obtained from a glioma patient treated with radiotherapy, temozolomide or both. These receptors were obtained from a man between 50 and 59 years old with glioma.

The V call is TRBV5-6, the J call TRBJ2-3, with D unclear. The CDR3 length is 17 residues. The ends were cut back, 0 bases at V and 4 bases at J, with 18 bases in the middle. Germline CDR1 is SGHDT and CDR2 is YYEEEE. The CDR3 region is CASSLGPNPAVPDTQYF. For the CDR3, the DNA is TGTGCCAGCAGCTTGGGGCCGAACCCCGCTGTCCCAGATACGCAGTATTTT.

Only one count was recorded for this clone. J is TRBJ2-7 and V is TRBV20-1, with no clear D. Trimming stripped 5 bases from V and 1 base from J, with 6 bases between. Germline V gives CDR1 DFQATT, CDR2 SNEGSKA (reference sequence). The CDR3 consists of 11 residues. In nucleotides, the CDR3 is TGCAGTGCTTGTCTTTCCTACGAGCAGTACTTC. Its translation: CSACLSYEQYF.

This clone appeared once. V is TRBV6-5 and J is TRBJ2-7, with D unclear. The CDR3 length is 16 residues. Germline V CDR1 and CDR2: MNHEY, SVGAGI. The V end lost 0 bases, the J end lost 5 bases, and 17 bases lay between the germline ends. Here the CDR3 DNA reads TGTGCCAGCAGTTACTCGAAGAAAGGCCTATCCCACGAGCAGTACTTC. Protein sequence: CASSYSKKGLSHEQYF.

The V gene is TRBV10-3, the J gene TRBJ1-6; 10 nucleotides agree with TRBD1. Trimming at V came to 6 bases and at J to 1 base, leaving 6 bases not matched to a gene. There are 17 residues in the CDR3. Germline values: CDR1 ENHRY, CDR2 SYGVKD. The CDR3 loop reads CAISDRGRGSYNSPLHF. DNA for the CDR3: TGTGCCATCAGCGACAGGGGGCGCGGGTCCTATAATTCACCCCTCCACTTT.

The genes are TRBV29-1 and TRBJ2-2; no firm D call. The V and J ends lost 4 bases and 4 bases respectively, with 7 bases between them. Germline assignment: CDR1 SQVTM and CDR2 ANQGSEA. This CDR3 comprises 12 residues. The CDR3 here is CSVGGSTGELFF. The CDR3 coding sequence is TGCAGCGTTGGGGGTAGCACCGGGGAGCTGTTTTTT.

This sequence joins TRBV30 and TRBJ2-5; TRBD2 matches 12 bases. CDR1 is GTSNPN, CDR2 SVGIG, per germline (reference sequence). The CDR3 is 15 amino acids. J gave up 5 bases and V 1 base, and 5 bases lay outside the gene matches. The CDR3 DNA sequence: TGTGCCTGGAGTGATGAGACTAGCGGGGGTGAGACCCAGTACTTC. Translating gives CAWSDETSGGETQYF.

J is TRBJ1-2 and V is TRBV27; no clear D. CDR1 and CDR2 from the germline V gene are MNHEY and SMNVEV (reference sequence). Trimming left V 6 bases short and J 10 bases short, with 15 bases between. The CDR3 runs to 12 residues. DNA for the CDR3: TGTGCCAGCAGGGGAAGAGGTGACGACTACACCTTC. Residues: CASRGRGDDYTF.

The chain combines TRBV7-8 with TRBJ1-5; D unresolved. The germline V and J ends were trimmed by 4 bases and 7 bases, with 11 bases remaining between them. The CDR3 has 13 residues. Germline V gene lookup returns CDR1 SGHVS and CDR2 FQNEAQ. The CDR3 region has the DNA TGTGCCAGCAGCTCAAGGATCTGGCAGCCCCAGCATTTT. Its protein product is CASSSRIWQPQHF.

As to this clone: Additional DNA sequences in this sample encode the identical CDR3. The chain has TRBV5-1 and TRBJ2-7, with D perhaps assigned TRBD1 or TRBD2 (5 bases each). The germline gives CDR1 SGHRS, CDR2 YFSETQ. V lost 0 bases to trimming and J lost 1 base, with 11 bases between them. The CDR3 is 15 residues long. CDR3 DNA sequence: TGCGCCAGCAGCTTGGGAGGGACCGCTTCCTACGAGCAGTACTTC. Translated: CASSLGGTASYEQYF.

CDR3 sequence: CAISEGGEKLFF. The CDR3 nucleotides are TGTGCCATCAGTGAGGGAGGCGAAAAACTGTTTTTT. This chain uses TRBV10-3 with TRBJ1-4; D gene unclear. Trimming removed 2 bases from V and 8 bases from J, with 6 bases in between. This CDR3 contains 12 residues. Germline CDR1 ENHRY, CDR2 SYGVKD.

This chain joins TRBV7-2 and TRBJ2-2; no clear D gene. Trimming removed 1 base from V and 1 base from J, with 4 bases in between. This CDR3 spans 14 amino acids. Germline loops: CDR1 SGHTA, CDR2 FQGNSA. CDR3 sequence: CASSLVVNTGELFF. DNA for the CDR3: TGTGCCAGCAGCTTAGTGGTGAACACCGGGGAGCTGTTTTTT.

This chain joins TRBV7-9 and TRBJ2-5; D is undetermined. Germline V gene data show CDR1 as SEHNR and CDR2 as FQNEAQ (reference sequence). The CDR3 covers 14 residues. Deletions cut 2 bases from V and 5 bases from J, with 12 bases between. CDR3: CASSLPGAKETQYF. CDR3 nucleotide sequence: TGTGCCAGCAGCTTACCTGGTGCTAAGGAGACCCAGTACTTC.

The chain is built from TRBV6-1 and TRBJ1-2, with D possibly being TRBD1 (6 bases). CDR1 is MNHNS, CDR2 SASEGT, per germline. Trimming left V 5 bases short and J 8 bases short, with 12 bases between. The CDR3 totals 12 residues. CDR3 amino acids: CASSPEGVGYTF. CDR3 DNA: TGTGCCAGCAGTCCGGAGGGGGTGGGCTACACCTTC.

The chain uses TRBV5-1 and TRBJ2-2; D possibly corresponds to TRBD1 (7 bases). Trimming took 4 bases from V and 1 from J, leaving 11 bases between them. The CDR3 consists of 15 residues. The germline V gene encodes CDR1 SGHRS and CDR2 YFSETQ. The DNA for the CDR3 is TGCGCCAGCAGCACTCAGGGGGGGAACACCGGGGAGCTGTTTTTT. Protein product: CASSTQGGNTGELFF.

The genes are TRBV6-1 and TRBJ1-1, with D possibly TRBD1 on 5 matching bases. CDR1 MNHNS and CDR2 SASEGT come from the germline V gene. Trimming removed 4 bases at V and 5 bases at J, with 14 bases between. This CDR3 is 14 amino acids long. Here the CDR3 reads CASSVLSGTTEAFF. CDR3 nucleotide sequence: TGTGCCAGCAGTGTCCTTAGTGGGACGACTGAAGCTTTCTTT.

This chain connects TRBV4-1 to TRBJ2-1, with D maybe TRBD1 (6 bases). Germline V gene data show CDR1 as MGHRA and CDR2 as YSYEKL. V was cut by 1 base and J by 10 bases, with 11 bases left in between. The CDR3 is made up of 13 amino acids. CDR3 amino acids: CASSQVGQSEQFF. The CDR3 DNA follows: TGCGCCAGCAGCCAAGTTGGACAGAGCGAGCAGTTCTTC.

The V gene is TRBV7-2, the J gene TRBJ2-2; 9 bases match TRBD1. CDR1 and CDR2 from the germline V gene are SGHTA and FQGNSA. The CDR3 is made up of 15 amino acids. The V segment lost 5 bases and the J segment 7 bases; nucleotides outside the gene matches: 8. CDR3 bases: TGTGCCAGCAGCCCCTACAGGGGGCTGGGCGGGGAGCTGTTTTTT. This encodes CASSPYRGLGGELFF.

The chain carries TRBV19 and TRBJ1-5; 7 bases map to TRBD1. Trimming took 5 bases from V and 4 from J; bases not matched to a gene: 8. Looked up from germline, CDR1 is LNHDA and CDR2 is SQIVND (reference sequence). There are 15 residues in the CDR3. The CDR3 DNA sequence: TGTGCCAGTAGTCTCCCGGGACAGCCTAATCAGCCCCAGCATTTT. As protein: CASSLPGQPNQPQHF.

The chain carries TRBV11-2 and TRBJ1-5, with TRBD1 matching over 7 bases. The CDR3 covers 15 residues. The germline V gene encodes CDR1 SGHAT and CDR2 FQNNGV. V gave up 5 bases and J gave up 4 bases; unmatched junction bases: 8. This chain's CDR3 is CASSKTGTANQPQHF. In nucleotides, the CDR3 is TGTGCCAGCAGCAAAACCGGGACAGCAAATCAGCCCCAGCATTTT. The full variable domain, rest sourced from reference TRBV11-2 and TRBJ1-5, is EAGVAQSPRYKIIEKRQSVAFWCNPISGHATLYWYQQILGQGPKLLIQFQNNGVVDDSQLPKDRFSAERLKGVDSTLKIQPAKLEDSAVYLCASSKTGTANQPQHFGDGTRLSIL.

This clone was recorded a few times. The chain joins TRBV18 to TRBJ2-1; the D is unclear. Germline assignment: CDR1 KGHSH and CDR2 LQKENI. V lost 2 bases to trimming and J lost 0 bases, with 8 bases between them. The length of the CDR3 is 15 residues. CDR3 nucleotides: TGTGCCAGCTCACCAGGCAGAAGCTCCTACAATGAGCAGTTCTTC. This translates into CASSPGRSSYNEQFF.

The chain employs TRBV7-2 and TRBJ2-2; no clear D. The CDR3 consists of 14 residues. Per germline, CDR1 SGHTA and CDR2 FQGNSA. Deletions cut 6 bases from V and 6 bases from J, with 14 bases between. CDR3 nucleotide sequence: TGTGCCAGCAGTACCAGCGCAAAATCCGGGGAGCTGTTTTTT. Protein product: CASSTSAKSGELFF.

The V and J genes are TRBV7-2 and TRBJ2-2; 8 positions match TRBD1. This CDR3 contains 15 residues. Looked up from germline, CDR1 is SGHTA and CDR2 is FQGNSA. Trimming took 1 base from V and 5 from J; bases not matched to a gene: 3. CDR3 bases: TGTGCCAGCAGCTTAGGGACAGGGAGAACCGGGGAGCTGTTTTTT. This codes for CASSLGTGRTGELFF.

The chain combines TRBV9 with TRBJ2-5; TRBD2 matches at 14 bases. The CDR3 is 18 residues long. Germline lookup yields CDR1 SGDLS and CDR2 YYNGEE. J lost 5 bases, V lost 0 bases, and 9 bases had no gene match. The CDR3 sequence: CASSVGTSGGPAWETQYF. CDR3 coding DNA: TGTGCCAGCAGCGTAGGGACTAGCGGGGGGCCCGCGTGGGAGACCCAGTACTTC.

This sequence joins TRBV4-1 and TRBJ2-7; 12 nucleotides line up with TRBD1. CDR3 length: 16 amino acids. V lost 4 bases to trimming and J lost 3 bases; unmatched junction nucleotides: 7. Germline lookup yields CDR1 MGHRA and CDR2 YSYEKL. CDR3 residues: CASSRDGTGGYYEQYF. The CDR3 DNA sequence: TGCGCCAGCAGCCGAGACGGGACAGGGGGCTACTACGAGCAGTACTTC.

The rearrangement links TRBV11-1 to TRBJ2-2; TRBD1 aligns across 8 bases. The germline gives CDR1 SGHAT, CDR2 FQDESV (reference sequence). The trim removed 3 bases at V and 3 bases at J, leaving 3 bases unmatched. The CDR3 length is 15 residues. CDR3 sequence: CASSLGQEDTGELFF. The CDR3 DNA sequence: TGTGCCAGCAGCTTGGGACAGGAGGACACCGGGGAGCTGTTTTTT.

The chain employs TRBV30 and TRBJ1-4; D is unclear. V gave up 1 base and J gave up 8 bases, with 20 bases separating them. CDR1 and CDR2 from the germline V gene are GTSNPN and SVGIG (reference sequence). This CDR3 region has 16 residues. CDR3 nucleotide sequence: TGTGCCTGGAGTGACGTATGGTCTGACCAAGGGGAAAAACTGTTTTTT. Protein sequence: CAWSDVWSDQGEKLFF.